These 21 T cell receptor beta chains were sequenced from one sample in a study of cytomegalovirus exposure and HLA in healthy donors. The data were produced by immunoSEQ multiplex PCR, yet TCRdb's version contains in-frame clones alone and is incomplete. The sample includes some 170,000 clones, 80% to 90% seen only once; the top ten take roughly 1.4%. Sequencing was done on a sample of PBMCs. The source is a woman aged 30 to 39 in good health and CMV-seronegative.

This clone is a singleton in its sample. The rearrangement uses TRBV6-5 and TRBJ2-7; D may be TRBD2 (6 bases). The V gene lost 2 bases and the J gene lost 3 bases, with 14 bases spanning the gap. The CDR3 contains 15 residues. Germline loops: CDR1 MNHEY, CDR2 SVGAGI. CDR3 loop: CASSYGRRYHYEQYF. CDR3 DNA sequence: TGTGCCAGCAGTTACGGGAGGCGGTACCACTACGAGCAGTACTTC.

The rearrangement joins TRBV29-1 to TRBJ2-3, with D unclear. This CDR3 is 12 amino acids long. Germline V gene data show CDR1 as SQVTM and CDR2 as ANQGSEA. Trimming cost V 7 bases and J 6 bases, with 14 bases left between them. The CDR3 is CSGLVAEDTQYF. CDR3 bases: TGCAGCGGACTGGTTGCGGAGGATACGCAGTATTTT.

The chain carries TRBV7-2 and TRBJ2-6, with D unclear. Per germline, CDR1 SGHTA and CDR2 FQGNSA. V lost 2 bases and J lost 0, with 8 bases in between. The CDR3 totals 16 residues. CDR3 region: CASSLYQASGANVLTF. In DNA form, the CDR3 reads TGTGCCAGCAGCTTATATCAGGCCTCTGGGGCCAACGTCCTGACTTTC.

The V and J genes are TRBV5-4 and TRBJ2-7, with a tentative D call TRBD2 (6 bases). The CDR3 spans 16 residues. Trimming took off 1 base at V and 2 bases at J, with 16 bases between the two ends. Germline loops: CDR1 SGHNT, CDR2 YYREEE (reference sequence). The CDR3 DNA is TGTGCCAGCAGCTTGAGTTTTGGAGGGCCCACCTACGAGCAGTACTTC. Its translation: CASSLSFGGPTYEQYF.

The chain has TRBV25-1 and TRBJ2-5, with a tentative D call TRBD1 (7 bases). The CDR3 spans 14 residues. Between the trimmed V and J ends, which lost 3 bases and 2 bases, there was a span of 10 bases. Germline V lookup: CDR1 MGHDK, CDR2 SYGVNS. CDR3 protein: CASSDRGTQETQYF. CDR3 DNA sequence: TGTGCCAGCAGTGACAGGGGGACTCAAGAGACCCAGTACTTC.

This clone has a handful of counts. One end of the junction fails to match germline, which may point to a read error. CDR3 sequence: CASSLTTGLSLPSF. The CDR3 DNA reads TGTGCCAGCAGCCTAACGACAGGGCTCAGCCTCCCCTCCTTT. The chain combines TRBV7-2 with TRBJ1-6; 7 nucleotides agree with TRBD1. The CDR3 spans 14 residues. Looked up from germline, CDR1 is SGHTA and CDR2 is FQGNSA.

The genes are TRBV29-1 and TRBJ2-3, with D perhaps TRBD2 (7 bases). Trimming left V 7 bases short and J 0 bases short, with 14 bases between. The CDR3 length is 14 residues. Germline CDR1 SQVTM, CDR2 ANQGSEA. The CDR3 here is CSGEGGLSTDTQYF. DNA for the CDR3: TGCAGCGGAGAGGGGGGGTTGAGCACAGATACGCAGTATTTT.

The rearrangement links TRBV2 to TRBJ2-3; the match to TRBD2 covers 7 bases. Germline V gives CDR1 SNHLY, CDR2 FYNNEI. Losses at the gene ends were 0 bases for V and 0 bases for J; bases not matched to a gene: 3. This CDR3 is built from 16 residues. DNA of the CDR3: TGTGCCAGCAGTGAAGCCCGACTAGCTAGCACAGATACGCAGTATTTT. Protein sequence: CASSEARLASTDTQYF. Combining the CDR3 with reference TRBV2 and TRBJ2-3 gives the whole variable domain EPEVTQTPSHQVTQMGQEVILRCVPISNHLYFYWYRQILGQKVEFLVSFYNNEISEKSEIFDDQFSVERPDGSNFTLKIRSTKLEDSAMYFCASSEARLASTDTQYFGPGTRLTVL.

The CDR3 coding sequence is TGTGCCAGCAGCGAGCAACAAGGGGGAATCGGATCCTACACCTTC. Its translation is CASSEQQGGIGSYTF. V and J are TRBV5-6 and TRBJ1-2; the D gene is possibly TRBD1 (6 bases). V lost 4 bases and J lost 10, with 23 bases in between. CDR1 is SGHDT, CDR2 YYEEEE, per germline. The CDR3 has 15 amino acids.

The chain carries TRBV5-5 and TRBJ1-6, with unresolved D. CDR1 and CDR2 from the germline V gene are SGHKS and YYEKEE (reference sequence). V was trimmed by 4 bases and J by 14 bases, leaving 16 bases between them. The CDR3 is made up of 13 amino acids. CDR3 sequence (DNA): TGTGCCAGCAGCCGAGGGCAGGAATACACCCTCCACTTT. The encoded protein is CASSRGQEYTLHF.

CDR3 coding DNA: TGTGCCAGCAGCCCACAGGGCTACACTGAAGCTTTCTTT. Translating it yields CASSPQGYTEAFF. This chain uses TRBV11-2 with TRBJ1-1; perhaps TRBD1 as D (6 bases). The germline CDR1 and CDR2 sequences are SGHAT and FQNNGV. Trimming stripped 5 bases from V and 3 bases from J, with 10 bases between. The length of the CDR3 is 13 residues.

CDR3 nucleotides: TGCAGCGTTGCCCGCGGGACAGCTAACACCGGGGAGCTGTTTTTT. Translation: CSVARGTANTGELFF. The rearrangement joins TRBV29-1 to TRBJ2-2, with D perhaps TRBD1 (7 bases). Germline V gene lookup returns CDR1 SQVTM and CDR2 ANQGSEA. V dropped 4 bases and J dropped 2 bases, with 14 bases sitting between them. The CDR3 has 15 amino acids.

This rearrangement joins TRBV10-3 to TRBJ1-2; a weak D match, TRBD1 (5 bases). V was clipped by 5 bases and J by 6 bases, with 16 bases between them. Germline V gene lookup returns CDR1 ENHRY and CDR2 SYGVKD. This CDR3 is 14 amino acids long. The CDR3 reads CAISFDSLLDGYTF. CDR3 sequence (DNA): TGTGCCATCAGTTTTGACAGCCTATTGGATGGCTACACCTTC.

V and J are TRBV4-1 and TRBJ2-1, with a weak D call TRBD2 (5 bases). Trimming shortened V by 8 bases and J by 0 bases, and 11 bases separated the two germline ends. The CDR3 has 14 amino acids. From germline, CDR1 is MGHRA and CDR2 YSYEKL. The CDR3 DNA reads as TGCGCCAGCGCTAGCTTAAGCTCCTACAATGAGCAGTTCTTC. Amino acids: CASASLSSYNEQFF.

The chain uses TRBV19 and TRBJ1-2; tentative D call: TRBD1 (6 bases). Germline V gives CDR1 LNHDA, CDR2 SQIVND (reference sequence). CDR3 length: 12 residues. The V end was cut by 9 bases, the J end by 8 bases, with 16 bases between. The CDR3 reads CASLDRPLGYTF. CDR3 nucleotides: TGTGCCAGCCTAGACAGGCCCCTGGGCTACACCTTC.

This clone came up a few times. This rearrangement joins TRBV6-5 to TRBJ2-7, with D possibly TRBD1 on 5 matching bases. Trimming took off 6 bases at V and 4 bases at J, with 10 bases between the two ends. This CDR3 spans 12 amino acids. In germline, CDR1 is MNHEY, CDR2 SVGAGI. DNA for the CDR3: TGTGCCAGCAGCAGGGTTGGGTACGAGCAGTACTTC. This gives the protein CASSRVGYEQYF.

CDR3 DNA sequence: TGTGCCAGCAATGGGAGTATAAGCTCTGGGGCCAACGTCCTGACTTTC. This sequence encodes CASNGSISSGANVLTF. This chain joins TRBV2 and TRBJ2-6; weak D call: TRBD2 (5 bases). V gave up 7 bases and J gave up 0 bases, with 13 bases separating them. Germline values: CDR1 SNHLY, CDR2 FYNNEI. This CDR3 region has 16 residues.

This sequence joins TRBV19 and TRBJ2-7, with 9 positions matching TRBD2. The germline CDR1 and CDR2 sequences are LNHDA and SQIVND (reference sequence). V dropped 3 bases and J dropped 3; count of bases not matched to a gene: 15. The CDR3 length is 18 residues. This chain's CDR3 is CASSISGVPGLAIYEQYF. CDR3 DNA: TGTGCCAGTAGTATTTCGGGAGTACCGGGACTAGCTATCTACGAGCAGTACTTC.

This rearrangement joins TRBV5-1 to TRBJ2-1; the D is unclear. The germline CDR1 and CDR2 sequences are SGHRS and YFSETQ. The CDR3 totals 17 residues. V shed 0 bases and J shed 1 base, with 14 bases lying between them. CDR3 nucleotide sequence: TGCGCCAGCAGCTTGGTCCGTACTCCTGTGTCCTACAATGAGCAGTTCTTC. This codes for CASSLVRTPVSYNEQFF.

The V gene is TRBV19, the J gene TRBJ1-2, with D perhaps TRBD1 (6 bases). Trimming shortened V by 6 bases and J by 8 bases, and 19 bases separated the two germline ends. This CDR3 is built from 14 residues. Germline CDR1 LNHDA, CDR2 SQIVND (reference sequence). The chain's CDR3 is CASRTQGPVEGYTF. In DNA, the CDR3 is TGTGCCAGTAGGACCCAGGGGCCGGTGGAGGGCTACACCTTC.

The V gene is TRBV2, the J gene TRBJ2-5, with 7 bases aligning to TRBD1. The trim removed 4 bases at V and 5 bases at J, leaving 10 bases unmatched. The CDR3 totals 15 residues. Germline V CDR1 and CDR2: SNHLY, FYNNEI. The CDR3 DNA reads TGTGCCAGCAGTGGTCGGTCAGGGGGTAAGGAGACCCAGTACTTC. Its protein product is CASSGRSGGKETQYF.